These 24 T cell receptor beta chains were all obtained from the same sample, sequenced in a study of T cell responses to AZD1222 COVID-19 vaccine. Measured with immunoSEQ multiplex PCR; TCRdb has only the in-frame clones, and not every one. The sample shows under 100,000 clones, 70% to 90% of them seen only once. Sequencing was performed on peripheral blood, taken on day 0 of AZD1222 vaccination. The receptors were sampled from an adult in good health.

The chain employs TRBV2 and TRBJ1-2, with D possibly matching TRBD1 (6 bases). The germline V gene has CDR1 SNHLY and CDR2 FYNNEI. This CDR3 is built from 12 residues. V lost 5 bases and J 4 bases, leaving 8 bases between the germline ends. The CDR3 DNA follows: TGTGCCAGCAGTTCGGACAGCTATGGCTACACCTTC. Its translation: CASSSDSYGYTF.

The V gene is TRBV9, the J gene TRBJ1-5; TRBD1 matches 7 bases. The V gene's germline CDR1 is SGDLS and CDR2 YYNGEE. Trimming at V came to 0 bases and at J to 6 bases, leaving 6 bases not matched to a gene. This CDR3 spans 15 amino acids. The CDR3 nucleotides read TGTGCCAGCAGCGTAGGTTGGCAGGGGGTTCAGCCCCAGCATTTT. It is translated as CASSVGWQGVQPQHF.

This clone was found once. The CDR3 loop is CASSIGGAGNQPQHF. In nucleotides, the CDR3 is TGTGCCAGTAGTATAGGCGGGGCCGGCAATCAGCCCCAGCATTTT. The chain has TRBV19 and TRBJ1-5, with a tentative D call TRBD1 (5 bases). Deletions cut 1 base from V and 2 bases from J, with 9 bases between. This CDR3 comprises 15 residues. Per germline, CDR1 LNHDA and CDR2 SQIVND (reference sequence).

The chain couples TRBV7-9 to TRBJ1-6; D not resolved. The CDR3 covers 13 residues. Per germline, CDR1 SEHNR and CDR2 FQNEAQ (reference sequence). Trimming took 1 base from V and 8 from J, leaving 6 bases between them. The CDR3, as DNA: TGTGCCAGCAGCTTAGGGCTCCATTCACCCCTCCACTTT. This codes for CASSLGLHSPLHF.

The chain uses TRBV19 and TRBJ1-3; D is possibly TRBD1 (5 bases). Trimming left V 6 bases short and J 0 bases short, with 18 bases between. This CDR3 has 17 residues. From germline, CDR1 is LNHDA and CDR2 SQIVND (reference sequence). CDR3 loop: CASSARGLTSSGNTIYF. The CDR3 region has the DNA TGTGCCAGTAGCGCCCGGGGGTTGACAAGCTCTGGAAACACCATATATTTT.

This clone occurred a few times. The V and J genes are TRBV10-3 and TRBJ1-2, with a weak D call TRBD1 (5 bases). Between the trimmed V and J ends, which lost 6 bases and 4 bases, there was a span of 15 bases. Germline values: CDR1 ENHRY, CDR2 SYGVKD. This CDR3 has 14 amino acids. The CDR3 DNA reads as TGTGCCATCAGCACCGGAAGGGGATCCTATGGCTACACCTTC. It encodes CAISTGRGSYGYTF.

This chain joins TRBV6-5 and TRBJ2-2; 8 bases match TRBD2. V shed 4 bases, J shed 3 bases, and the junction held 7 bases outside the gene matches. CDR1 is MNHEY, CDR2 SVGAGI, per germline. The length of the CDR3 is 16 residues. The CDR3 sequence: CASSSRGGWDTGELFF. For the CDR3, the DNA is TGTGCCAGCAGTTCCCGGGGGGGCTGGGACACCGGGGAGCTGTTTTTT.

This clone was seen a few times. The chain employs TRBV7-9 and TRBJ1-2; 7 nucleotides agree with TRBD1. From germline, CDR1 is SEHNR and CDR2 FQNEAQ (reference sequence). The CDR3 sequence is 14 residues long. V gave up 5 bases and J gave up 4 bases; unmatched junction bases: 7. The CDR3, as DNA: TGTGCCAGCAGCCATAGACAGGGTTTCTATGGCTACACCTTC. It is translated as CASSHRQGFYGYTF.

The chain combines TRBV5-6 with TRBJ1-4, with 7 bases lining up with TRBD1. V was clipped by 2 bases and J by 5 bases; unmatched bases: 6. The CDR3 contains 15 residues. Germline CDR1 SGHDT, CDR2 YYEEEE. The CDR3 nucleotides are TGTGCCAGCAGCTTATTTTACAGGGGCAATGAAAAACTGTTTTTT. It yields the protein CASSLFYRGNEKLFF. Using reference TRBV5-6 and TRBJ1-4 for the parts outside the CDR3, the full variable domain is DAGVTQSPTHLIKTRGQQVTLRCSPKSGHDTVSWYQQALGQGPQFIFQYYEEEERQRGNFPDRFSGHQFPNYSSELNVNALLLGDSALYLCASSLFYRGNEKLFFGSGTQLSVL.

This chain links TRBV2 with TRBJ1-2; no firm D call. The CDR3 extends over 9 amino acids. Between the trimmed V and J ends, which lost 10 bases and 6 bases, there was a span of 6 bases. Germline V gives CDR1 SNHLY, CDR2 FYNNEI. The chain's CDR3 is CAIRDGYTF. The CDR3 DNA reads as TGTGCCATCCGTGATGGCTACACCTTC.

The chain has TRBV7-8 and TRBJ2-5, with D unresolved. CDR1 and CDR2 (germline): SGHVS, FQNEAQ. This CDR3 has 11 residues. V dropped 5 bases and J dropped 7 bases, with 8 bases sitting between them. The CDR3 spells CASSPARTQYF. In nucleotides, the CDR3 is TGTGCCAGCAGCCCCGCGCGGACCCAGTACTTC.

CDR3 sequence: CASSEAGQGYEQYF. The CDR3 DNA sequence: TGTGCCAGCAGTGAAGCGGGACAGGGCTACGAGCAGTACTTC. V and J are TRBV2 and TRBJ2-7; 9 nucleotides line up with TRBD1. V shed 0 bases and J 3 bases; nucleotides not matched to a gene: 0. CDR1 and CDR2 from the germline V gene are SNHLY and FYNNEI. The CDR3 extends over 14 amino acids.

CDR3 residues: CAWSEGARTRNTEAFF. As DNA, the CDR3 is TGTGCCTGGAGTGAAGGGGCCAGAACTAGGAACACTGAAGCTTTCTTT. The rearrangement uses TRBV30 and TRBJ1-1; perhaps TRBD1 as D (5 bases). The germline V gene encodes CDR1 GTSNPN and CDR2 SVGIG (reference sequence). The CDR3 has 16 amino acids. The V end was cut by 1 base, the J end by 1 base, with 16 bases between.

This clone was seen a single time. The V call is TRBV29-1, the J call TRBJ1-2, with D possibly being TRBD1 (6 bases). Germline assignment: CDR1 SQVTM and CDR2 ANQGSEA. V lost 7 bases, J lost 0 bases, and 15 bases lay in between. CDR3 length: 14 residues. As DNA, the CDR3 is TGCAGCGCGGACTTAGGGGGTGCTAACTATGGCTACACCTTC. This gives the protein CSADLGGANYGYTF.

The V and J genes are TRBV6-2 or TRBV6-3 and TRBJ2-3, with D possibly being TRBD2 (6 bases). The CDR3 spans 16 residues. Germline V gene lookup returns CDR1 MNHEY and CDR2 SVGEGT. V lost 6 bases and J lost 5, with 21 bases in between. CDR3 sequence (DNA): TGTGCCAGCAGCCTACAAGGACTATCGGCGGGAGATACGCAGTATTTT. Its translation is CASSLQGLSAGDTQYF.

CDR3 nucleotides: TGTGCCAGCAGCCCAACAGGATTTTATAATTCACCCCTCCACTTT. Its translation: CASSPTGFYNSPLHF. The V call is TRBV6-2 or TRBV6-3, the J call TRBJ1-6, with D tentatively TRBD1 (5 bases). Between the trimmed V and J ends, which lost 6 bases and 4 bases, there was a span of 13 bases. The germline gives CDR1 MNHEY, CDR2 SVGEGT. The CDR3 totals 15 residues.

The chain couples TRBV2 to TRBJ2-1, with 8 bases lining up with TRBD1. Germline V gene lookup returns CDR1 SNHLY and CDR2 FYNNEI. Trimming took 8 bases from V and 6 from J; bases not matched to a gene: 6. CDR3 length equals 13 residues. CDR3 bases: TGTGCCAGCCAGGACAGGGAATCCAATGAGCAGTTCTTC. It codes for CASQDRESNEQFF.

The V gene is TRBV29-1, the J gene TRBJ1-1; 8 bases align to TRBD1. There are 14 residues in the CDR3. Germline values: CDR1 SQVTM, CDR2 ANQGSEA. Unmatched junction bases numbered 6, after V lost 3 bases and J lost 3 bases. The CDR3 here is CSVERQGMDTEAFF. CDR3 DNA: TGCAGCGTTGAGAGACAGGGGATGGACACTGAAGCTTTCTTT.

The chain is built from TRBV9 and TRBJ2-1; 9 bases map to TRBD2. The V gene's germline CDR1 is SGDLS and CDR2 YYNGEE. J gave up 4 bases and V 4 bases, and 6 bases lay outside the gene matches. The CDR3 covers 15 residues. CDR3 DNA: TGTGCCAGCAGCCGGAGCGGGGGGATATACAATGAGCAGTTCTTC. This encodes CASSRSGGIYNEQFF.

The chain has TRBV19 and TRBJ2-7; D is ambiguous. The CDR3 covers 14 residues. Trimming pared 6 bases from V and 6 bases from J, leaving 18 bases between. Germline V gene lookup returns CDR1 LNHDA and CDR2 SQIVND (reference sequence). The CDR3 DNA reads as TGTGCCAGTAGAAGGGTCGCGCGGTGGGGCGAGCAGTACTTC. Amino acid sequence: CASRRVARWGEQYF.

This clone was counted once. The chain joins TRBV5-1 to TRBJ1-3, with TRBD1 matching over 8 bases. The CDR3 runs 16 residues. The junction had 4 bases not matched to a gene; V was cut back by 0 bases and J by 2 bases. Germline V gene data show CDR1 as SGHRS and CDR2 as YFSETQ. DNA for the CDR3: TGCGCCAGCAGCTTGGGTTCAGGGGGCACTGGAAACACCATATATTTT. Protein sequence: CASSLGSGGTGNTIYF.

The chain carries TRBV7-9 and TRBJ1-2; D is undetermined. Germline CDR1 is SEHNR and CDR2 is FQNEAQ (reference sequence). This CDR3 spans 13 amino acids. Trimming stripped 1 base from V and 7 bases from J, with 10 bases between. The CDR3 reads CASSLDTVTGYTF. CDR3 DNA sequence: TGTGCCAGCAGCTTAGATACGGTAACTGGCTACACCTTC. The variable domain in full, completed from reference TRBV7-9 and TRBJ1-2, reads DTGVSQNPRHKITKRGQNVTFRCDPISEHNRLYWYRQTLGQGPEFLTYFQNEAQLEKSRLLSDRFSAERPKGSFSTLEIQRTEQGDSAMYLCASSLDTVTGYTFGSGTRLTVV.

This chain connects TRBV7-9 to TRBJ2-1, with D tentatively TRBD1 (6 bases). The V end lost 3 bases, the J end lost 3 bases, and 12 bases lay between the germline ends. CDR1 SEHNR and CDR2 FQNEAQ come from the germline V gene (reference sequence). The CDR3 runs to 15 residues. Here the CDR3 DNA reads TGTGCCAGCAGCTTGGACAGTTCATTCTACAATGAGCAGTTCTTC. It encodes CASSLDSSFYNEQFF. Using reference TRBV7-9 and TRBJ2-1 for the parts outside the CDR3, the full variable domain is DTGVSQNPRHKITKRGQNVTFRCDPISEHNRLYWYRQTLGQGPEFLTYFQNEAQLEKSRLLSDRFSAERPKGSFSTLEIQRTEQGDSAMYLCASSLDSSFYNEQFFGPGTRLTVL.

The rearrangement joins TRBV19 to TRBJ1-5; 8 nucleotides agree with TRBD1. Germline values: CDR1 LNHDA, CDR2 SQIVND (reference sequence). The CDR3 length is 16 residues. Trimming took 3 bases from V and 1 from J; bases not matched to a gene: 5. In DNA form, the CDR3 reads TGTGCCAGTAGTATGGACAGGGTTGGGAGCAATCAGCCCCAGCATTTT. It encodes CASSMDRVGSNQPQHF.